One TCR beta chain is described in this entry. The table lists this clone with a few counts. No cognate antigen has been identified for it. No clone much larger than this one lies a single base away; base qualities are absent. The CDR3 runs 14 amino acids, cysteine and phenylalanine included. This entry keeps only the CDR3 DNA: 42 bases, framed from base 1. Trimming leaves V shorter by 5 bases and J shorter by 3 bases, with the junction holding 6 bases beyond the gene matches. The germline V gene (reference sequence) specifies MNHEY as CDR1 and SMNVEV as CDR2. The entry originates in a study of T cells in narcolepsy (dated by TCRdb to 2016 to 2018). Regarding the study in general: Patients with narcolepsy type 1 or type 2 (NT1, NT2) were enrolled in the study together with healthy control donors. The study used TCR Vbeta sequencing to track clonotypes in blood and CSF while looking for autoreactive T cells in narcolepsy patients that target self-antigens of hypocretin neurons (hypocretin, TRIB2).

The research as a whole found: Certain blood memory CD4+ repertoires from patients and controls had no sequences that matched autoreactive T cell clones. Patients and controls had comparable numbers of sequenced blood memory CD4+ clonotypes, averaging about 40,000 and 33,000, respectively. In plots comparing CSF and blood CD4+ T cell clonotypes from the same patient, HCRT-specific and TRIB2-specific autoreactive clonotypes were highlighted. Autoreactive clonotypes were reported to be detected serially in the blood of the same patients and of different patients, but not in the blood of healthy controls.

Memory CD4+ T cells were sorted ex vivo from peripheral blood of narcolepsy patients and healthy controls for TCR Vbeta sequencing. To prepare the library, the immunoSEQ multiplex PCR assay was applied. TCRdb carries this immuneACCESS record with in-frame sequences only. Its versions omit some clonotypes, under half of them owing to an unresolved V gene in the studies checked, with the rest unexplained. The sample table holds about 33,000 clones, of which about 84% were seen once. Roughly 1.3% of the sample rests with the top ten. This sequence originates from a human donor with narcolepsy. Sequenced: CD45RA- memory CD4+ T cells from PBMCs. The sample's cell subset or site label, decoded: memory T cells sorted ex vivo from peripheral blood. In this chain, TRBV27 is recombined with TRBJ2-5; 7 bases in the junction line up with TRBD1. This receptor carries the CDR3 CASSPRGLKETQYF. The nucleotide sequence is given as TGTGCCAGCAGTCCCAGGGGGTTAAAAGAGACCCAGTACTTC.